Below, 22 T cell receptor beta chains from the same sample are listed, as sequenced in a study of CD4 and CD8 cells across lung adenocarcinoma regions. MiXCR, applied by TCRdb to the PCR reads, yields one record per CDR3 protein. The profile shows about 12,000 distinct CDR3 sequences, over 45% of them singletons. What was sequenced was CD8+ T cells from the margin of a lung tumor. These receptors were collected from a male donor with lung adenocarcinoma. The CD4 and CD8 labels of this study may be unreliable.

The CDR3 spells CASSPGRGSYNEQYF. The CDR3 nucleotides read TGTGCCAGTAGCCCGGGGCGGGGTTCCTACAATGAGCAGTACTTC. The chain employs TRBV19 and TRBJ2-5, with a possible D match to TRBD2 (6 bases). The CDR3 consists of 15 residues. The V end lost 6 bases, the J end lost 11 bases, and 25 bases lay between the germline ends. The germline V gene encodes CDR1 LNHDA and CDR2 SQIVND (reference sequence).

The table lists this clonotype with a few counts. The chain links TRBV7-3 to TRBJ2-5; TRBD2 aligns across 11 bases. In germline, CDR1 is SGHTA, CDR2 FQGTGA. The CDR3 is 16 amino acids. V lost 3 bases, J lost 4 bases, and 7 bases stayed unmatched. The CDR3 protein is CASSFSSGRSGETQYF. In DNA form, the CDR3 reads TGTGCCAGCAGCTTTTCTAGCGGGAGGAGTGGAGAGACCCAGTACTTC.

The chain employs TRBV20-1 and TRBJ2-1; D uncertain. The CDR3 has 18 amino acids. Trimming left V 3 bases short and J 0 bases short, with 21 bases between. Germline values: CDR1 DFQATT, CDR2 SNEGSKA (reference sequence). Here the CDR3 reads CSASDVEEAPSSYNEQFF. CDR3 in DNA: TGCAGTGCTAGCGACGTTGAAGAAGCACCGAGCTCCTACAATGAGCAGTTCTTC.

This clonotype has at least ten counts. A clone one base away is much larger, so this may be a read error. The CDR3 spells CASSYSRVGTYEQFF. CDR3 DNA sequence: TGTGCCAGCAGTTACAGCAGGGTAGGGACCTACGAGCAGTTCTTC. The rearrangement joins TRBV6-5 to TRBJ2-1, with D tentatively TRBD1 or TRBD2 (5 bases each). Germline V gives CDR1 MNHEY, CDR2 SVGAGI. The CDR3 has 15 residues. The germline V and J ends were trimmed by 2 bases and 10 bases, with 18 bases remaining between them.

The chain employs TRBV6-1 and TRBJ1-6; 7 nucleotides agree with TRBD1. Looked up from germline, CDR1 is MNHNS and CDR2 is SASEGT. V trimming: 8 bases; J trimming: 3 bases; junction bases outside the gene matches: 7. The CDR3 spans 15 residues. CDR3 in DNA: TGTGCCAGCGGGAACAGGGGACGCTATAATTCACCCCTCCACTTT. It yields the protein CASGNRGRYNSPLHF.

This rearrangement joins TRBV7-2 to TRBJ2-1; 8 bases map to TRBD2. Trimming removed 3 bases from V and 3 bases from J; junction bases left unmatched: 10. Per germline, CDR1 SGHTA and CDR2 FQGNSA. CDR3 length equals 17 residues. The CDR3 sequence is CASSLTAGTSRYNEQFF. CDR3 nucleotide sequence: TGTGCCAGCAGCTTGACGGCCGGGACTAGTCGCTACAATGAGCAGTTCTTC.

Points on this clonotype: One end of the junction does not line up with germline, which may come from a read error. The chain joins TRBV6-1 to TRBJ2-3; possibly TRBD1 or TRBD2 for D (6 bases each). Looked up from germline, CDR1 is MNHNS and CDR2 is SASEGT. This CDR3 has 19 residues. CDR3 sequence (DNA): TGTGCCAGCAGTCTGGGACGCGAAAGGGGGGTGGGGGCCACAGACACGCAGTACTTT. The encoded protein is CASSLGRERGVGATDTQYF.

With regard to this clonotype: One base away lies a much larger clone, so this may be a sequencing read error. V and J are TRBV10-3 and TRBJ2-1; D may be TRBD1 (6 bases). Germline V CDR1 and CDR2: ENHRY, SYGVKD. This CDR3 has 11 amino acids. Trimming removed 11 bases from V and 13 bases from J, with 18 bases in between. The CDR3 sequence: CADTGCETQFF. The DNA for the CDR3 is TGTGCCGACACAGGGTGCGAGACCCAGTTCTTC.

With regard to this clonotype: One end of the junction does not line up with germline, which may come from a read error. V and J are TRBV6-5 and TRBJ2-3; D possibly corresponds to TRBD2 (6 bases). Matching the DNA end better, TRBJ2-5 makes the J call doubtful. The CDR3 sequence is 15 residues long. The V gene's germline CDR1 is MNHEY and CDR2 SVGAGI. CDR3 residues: CASSYSGGAQDTQYF. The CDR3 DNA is TGTGCCAGCAGTTACTCGGGGGGTGCCCAAGACACCCAGTACTTC.

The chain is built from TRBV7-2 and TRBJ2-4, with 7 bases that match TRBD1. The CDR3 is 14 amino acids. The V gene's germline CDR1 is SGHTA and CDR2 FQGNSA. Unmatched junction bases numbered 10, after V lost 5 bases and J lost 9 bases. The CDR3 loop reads CASSLRDSIGIQYF. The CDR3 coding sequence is TGTGCCAGCAGCCTAAGGGACAGTATTGGCATTCAGTACTTC.

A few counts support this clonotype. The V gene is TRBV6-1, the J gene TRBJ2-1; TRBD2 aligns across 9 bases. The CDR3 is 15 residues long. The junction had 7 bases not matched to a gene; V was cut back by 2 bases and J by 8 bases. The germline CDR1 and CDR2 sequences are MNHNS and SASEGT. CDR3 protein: CASSEMGGRAHEQFF. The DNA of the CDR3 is TGTGCCAGCAGTGAAATGGGCGGGAGGGCCCATGAGCAGTTCTTC.

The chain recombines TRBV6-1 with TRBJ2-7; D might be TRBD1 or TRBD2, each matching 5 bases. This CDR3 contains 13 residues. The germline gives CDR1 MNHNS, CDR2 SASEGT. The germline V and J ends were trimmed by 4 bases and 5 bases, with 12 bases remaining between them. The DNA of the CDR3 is TGTGCCAGCAGTGGGCCATTGGGGGACGAGCAGTACTTC. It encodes CASSGPLGDEQYF.

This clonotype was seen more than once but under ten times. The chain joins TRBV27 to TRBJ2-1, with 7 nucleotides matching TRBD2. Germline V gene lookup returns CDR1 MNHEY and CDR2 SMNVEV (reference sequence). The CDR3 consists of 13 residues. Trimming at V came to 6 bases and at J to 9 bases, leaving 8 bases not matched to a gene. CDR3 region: CASSRTSSSEQFF. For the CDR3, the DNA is TGTGCCAGCAGCCGGACTAGTTCGAGTGAGCAGTTCTTC.

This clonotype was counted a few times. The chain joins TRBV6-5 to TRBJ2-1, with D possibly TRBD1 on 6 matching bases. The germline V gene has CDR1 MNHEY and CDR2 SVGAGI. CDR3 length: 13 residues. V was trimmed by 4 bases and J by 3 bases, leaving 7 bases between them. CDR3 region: CASSWTDYNEQFF. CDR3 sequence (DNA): TGTGCCAGCAGTTGGACAGACTACAATGAGCAGTTCTTC.

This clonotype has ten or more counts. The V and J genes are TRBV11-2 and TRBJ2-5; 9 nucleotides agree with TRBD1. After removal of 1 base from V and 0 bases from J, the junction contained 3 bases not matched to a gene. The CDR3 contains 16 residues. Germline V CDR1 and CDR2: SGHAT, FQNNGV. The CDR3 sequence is CASSLGDRGYQETQYF. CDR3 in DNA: TGTGCCAGCAGCTTAGGTGACAGGGGGTACCAAGAGACCCAGTACTTC. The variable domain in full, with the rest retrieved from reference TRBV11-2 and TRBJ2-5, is EAGVAQSPRYKIIEKRQSVAFWCNPISGHATLYWYQQILGQGPKLLIQFQNNGVVDDSQLPKDRFSAERLKGVDSTLKIQPAKLEDSAVYLCASSLGDRGYQETQYFGPGTRLLVL.

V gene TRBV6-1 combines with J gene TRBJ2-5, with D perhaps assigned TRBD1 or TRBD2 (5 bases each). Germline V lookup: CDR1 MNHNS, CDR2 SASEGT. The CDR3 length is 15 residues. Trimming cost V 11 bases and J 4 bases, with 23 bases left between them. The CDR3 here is CAGGEGALVTETQYF. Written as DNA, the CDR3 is TGTGCCGGGGGTGAAGGGGCCCTCGTCACAGAGACCCAGTACTTC.

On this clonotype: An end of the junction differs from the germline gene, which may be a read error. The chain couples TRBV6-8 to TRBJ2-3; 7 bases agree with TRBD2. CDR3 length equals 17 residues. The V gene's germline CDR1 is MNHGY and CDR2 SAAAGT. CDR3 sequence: CASSYPLGERGANTQYF. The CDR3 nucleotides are TGTGCCAGCAGTTACCCACTGGGGGAGCGGGGTGCAAATACGCAGTATTTC.

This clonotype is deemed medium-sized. The CDR3 DNA reads TGTGCCAGCAGTGGCAGACAGGGACGGGACTACAATGAGCAGTTCTTC. Protein: CASSGRQGRDYNEQFF. This chain connects TRBV6-1 to TRBJ2-1; 7 nucleotides line up with TRBD1. There are 16 residues in the CDR3. V lost 4 bases and J lost 3; bases outside the gene matches: 9. Germline values: CDR1 MNHNS, CDR2 SASEGT.

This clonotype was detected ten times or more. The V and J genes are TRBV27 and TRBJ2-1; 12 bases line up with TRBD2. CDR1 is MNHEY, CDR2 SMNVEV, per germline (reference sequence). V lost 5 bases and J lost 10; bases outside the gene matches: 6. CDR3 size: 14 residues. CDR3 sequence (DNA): TGTGCCAGCAGTAAAGGACTAGCGGGAAGCGAGCAGTTCTTC. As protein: CASSKGLAGSEQFF.

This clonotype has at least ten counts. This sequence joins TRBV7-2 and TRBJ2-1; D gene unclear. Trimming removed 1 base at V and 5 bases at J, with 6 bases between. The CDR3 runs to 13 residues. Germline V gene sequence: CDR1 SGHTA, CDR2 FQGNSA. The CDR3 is CASSLDQNNEQFF. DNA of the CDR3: TGTGCCAGCAGCTTAGACCAAAACAATGAGCAGTTCTTC.

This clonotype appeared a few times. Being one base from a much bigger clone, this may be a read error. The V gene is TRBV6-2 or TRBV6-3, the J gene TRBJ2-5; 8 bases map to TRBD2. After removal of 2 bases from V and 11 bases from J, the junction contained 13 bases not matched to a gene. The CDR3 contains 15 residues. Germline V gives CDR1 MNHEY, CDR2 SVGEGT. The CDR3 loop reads CASSYGGRTYNEQYF. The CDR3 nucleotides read TGTGCCAGCAGTTACGGCGGGAGGACCTACAATGAGCAGTACTTC.

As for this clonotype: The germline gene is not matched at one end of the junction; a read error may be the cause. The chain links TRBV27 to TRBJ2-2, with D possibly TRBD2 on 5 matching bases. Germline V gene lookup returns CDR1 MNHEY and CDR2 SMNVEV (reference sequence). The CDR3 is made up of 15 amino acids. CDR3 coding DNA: TGTGCCAGCAGTTTGGGCCGGGCGACCTCCGGGGAGCTGTTCTTC. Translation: CASSLGRATSGELFF.